This TCR beta chain was documented in a study of blood T cell repertoires in COVID-19. As for the study in general: The origin of the acute and convalescent COVID-19 samples was the United States, Italy and Spain. PBMCs, B-cell-depleted T cells, or T cells provided the cDNA or gDNA that made up the material.

Method: immunoSEQ multiplex PCR; TCRdb's copy keeps in-frame clones and lacks some. The sample gives some 130,000 clones, around 81% of which show up once; roughly 10% is in the top ten. CDR1 is MGHDK and CDR2 is SYGVNS in the germline V gene. V lost 7 bases, J lost 2 bases, and 10 bases stayed unmatched. The CDR3 totals 16 residues. This chain links TRBV25-1 with TRBJ2-5, with 10 bases fitting TRBD1. The receptor was derived from a man between 35 and 55 years old with active or convalescent COVID-19. Sequenced: peripheral blood. CDR3 coding DNA: TGTGCCAGCACTCCCATGGGACAGGGGAAGCAAGAGACCCAGTACTTC. This encodes CASTPMGQGKQETQYF.